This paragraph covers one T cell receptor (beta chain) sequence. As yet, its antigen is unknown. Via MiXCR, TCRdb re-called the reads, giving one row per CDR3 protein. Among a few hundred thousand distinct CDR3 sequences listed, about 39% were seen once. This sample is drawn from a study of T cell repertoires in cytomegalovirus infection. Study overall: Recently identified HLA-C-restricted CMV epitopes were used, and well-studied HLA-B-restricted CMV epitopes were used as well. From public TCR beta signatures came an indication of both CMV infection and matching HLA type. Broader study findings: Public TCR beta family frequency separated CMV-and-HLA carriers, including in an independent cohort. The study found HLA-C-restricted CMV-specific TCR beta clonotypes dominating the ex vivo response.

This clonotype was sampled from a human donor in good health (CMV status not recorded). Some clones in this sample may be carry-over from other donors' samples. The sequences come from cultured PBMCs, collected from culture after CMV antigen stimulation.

The CDR3 region has the DNA TGTGCCAGCAGTCCCCCGCCTCCGAGGGGCGAGCAGTACTTC. Residues: CASSPPPPRGEQYF. V is TRBV28 and J is TRBJ2-7; D might be TRBD1 or TRBD2, each matching 5 bases. Germline CDR1 and CDR2: MDHEN and SYDVKM. V dropped 5 bases and J dropped 6 bases, with 17 bases sitting between them. This CDR3 spans 14 amino acids.